The 21 T cell receptor beta chains in this list originate from one sample, sequenced in a study of OX40 agonist ivuxolimab in advanced cancers. The assay was immunoSEQ multiplex PCR, and TCRdb's table has in-frame clones only and misses some. Seen here are about 46,000 clones, 75% to 95% observed once, and the top ten hold 4.9%. Here the sequenced sample was CD4+ or CD8+ T cells sorted from blood, taken in a trial of the OX40 agonist ivuxolimab. Source of these receptors: an adult with an advanced solid tumor such as melanoma, head and neck, liver or kidney cancer.

This clone was counted between two and nine times. The chain is built from TRBV30 and TRBJ2-1, with TRBD1 matching over 7 bases. The length of the CDR3 is 12 residues. With 3 bases clipped from V and 8 bases from J, the junction kept 4 bases outside the gene matches. The germline CDR1 and CDR2 sequences are GTSNPN and SVGIG (reference sequence). CDR3 protein: CAWSGQADEQFF. CDR3 coding DNA: TGTGCCTGGAGCGGACAGGCCGATGAGCAGTTCTTC.

The chain links TRBV28 to TRBJ2-7; 9 bases agree with TRBD1. Germline-derived CDR1 and CDR2 are MDHEN and SYDVKM. The CDR3 length is 16 residues. V trimming: 2 bases; J trimming: 1 base; junction bases outside the gene matches: 6. In nucleotides, the CDR3 is TGTGCCAGCAGTTTAGTGGTGGGACAGGGATCCTACGAGCAGTACGTC. Translation gives CASSLVVGQGSYEQYV.

The rearrangement links TRBV7-6 to TRBJ2-2; D is ambiguous. There are 16 residues in the CDR3. V was pared by 7 bases and J by 2 bases, with 17 bases between. Germline V lookup: CDR1 SGHVS, CDR2 FNYEAQ. CDR3 protein: CASTLLPGFNTGELFF. The CDR3 DNA follows: TGTGCCAGCACCCTACTACCAGGATTTAACACCGGGGAGCTGTTTTTT. Together with reference TRBV7-6 and TRBJ2-2, the CDR3 gives the full variable domain: GAGVSQSPRYKVTKRGQDVALRCDPISGHVSLYWYRQALGQGPEFLTYFNYEAQQDKSGLPNDRFSAERPEGSISTLTIQRTEQRDSAMYRCASTLLPGFNTGELFFGEGSRLTVL.

This clone was observed a few times. The chain recombines TRBV7-9 with TRBJ1-2; D is unresolved. Per germline, CDR1 SEHNR and CDR2 FQNEAQ (reference sequence). The CDR3 sequence is 14 residues long. Trimming left V 0 bases short and J 5 bases short, with 10 bases between. In DNA, the CDR3 is TGTGCCAGCAGCTTAGCCCCAGAGACTTATGGCTACACCTTC. Protein: CASSLAPETYGYTF.

Notes on this clone: Other DNA sequences in the same sample also yield this CDR3. The chain's CDR3 is CASSLGGTIYEQYV. CDR3 DNA: TGTGCCAGCAGCTTAGGGGGTACGATATACGAGCAGTACGTC. The rearrangement joins TRBV7-2 to TRBJ2-7, with D unclear. The CDR3 spans 14 residues. Germline CDR1 is SGHTA and CDR2 is FQGNSA. Trimming stripped 1 base from V and 4 bases from J, with 11 bases between.

The J gene is TRBJ1-2, the V gene TRBV5-1; TRBD1 might be the D (5 bases). Deletions cut 4 bases from V and 3 bases from J, with 13 bases between. The CDR3 covers 14 residues. Per germline, CDR1 SGHRS and CDR2 YFSETQ. In nucleotides, the CDR3 is TGCGCCAGCAGCCCGCAGGGACGCTACTATGGCTACACCTTC. It encodes CASSPQGRYYGYTF.

The CDR3 DNA reads TGCGCCAGCAGCCAAGAAATACGTAGCGACAATGAGCAGTTCTTC. It yields the protein CASSQEIRSDNEQFF. The chain joins TRBV4-1 to TRBJ2-1, with a tentative D call TRBD2 (5 bases). V was cut by 0 bases and J by 5 bases, with 11 bases left in between. This CDR3 has 15 amino acids. From germline, CDR1 is MGHRA and CDR2 YSYEKL.

The chain links TRBV5-6 to TRBJ2-5, with 10 bases matching TRBD2. J lost 5 bases, V lost 4 bases, and 11 bases had no gene match. The CDR3 loop spans 16 amino acids. The germline V gene encodes CDR1 SGHDT and CDR2 YYEEEE. CDR3 region: CASSPGLAGGHETQYF. CDR3 DNA: TGTGCCAGCAGCCCAGGTTTAGCGGGGGGCCATGAGACCCAGTACTTC.

This clone appeared a single time. The genes are TRBV6-1 and TRBJ1-1; tentative D call: TRBD1 (5 bases). With 7 bases removed from V and 0 bases from J, the gap between germline ends came to 12 bases. This CDR3 has 14 residues. Germline-derived CDR1 and CDR2 are MNHNS and SASEGT. CDR3 amino acids: CASTGSYMNTEAFF. CDR3 DNA: TGTGCCAGCACAGGGTCATACATGAACACTGAAGCTTTCTTT.

V usage is TRBV27 and J usage is TRBJ1-2; the D is unclear. Trimming shortened V by 4 bases and J by 7 bases, and 13 bases separated the two germline ends. The CDR3 covers 13 residues. CDR1 and CDR2 from the germline V gene are MNHEY and SMNVEV (reference sequence). CDR3 region: CASSWGGLSGYTF. In DNA, the CDR3 is TGTGCCAGCAGTTGGGGAGGCTTGAGTGGCTACACCTTC.

This clone has more than one count but fewer than ten. The chain employs TRBV20-1 and TRBJ1-2; D remains ambiguous. The germline V gene has CDR1 DFQATT and CDR2 SNEGSKA (reference sequence). The CDR3 extends over 11 amino acids. Trimming removed 0 bases at V and 7 bases at J, with 6 bases between. The CDR3 DNA follows: TGCAGTGCTAGAGATCCTGGTGGCTACACCTTC. This codes for CSARDPGGYTF.

The chain couples TRBV9 to TRBJ2-5; D may match TRBD1 or TRBD2 (5 bases each). V was clipped by 5 bases and J by 9 bases, with 14 bases between them. This CDR3 region has 12 residues. Germline V gene lookup returns CDR1 SGDLS and CDR2 YYNGEE. CDR3 sequence reads: CASRGTNGAQYF. CDR3 sequence (DNA): TGTGCCAGCAGAGGGACGAACGGGGCCCAGTACTTC.

The chain is built from TRBV7-2 and TRBJ1-1; D is ambiguous. This CDR3 region has 15 residues. V shed 2 bases and J shed 1 base, with 11 bases lying between them. Germline V lookup: CDR1 SGHTA, CDR2 FQGNSA. CDR3 DNA sequence: TGTGCCAGCAGCTTATGGGTAATCGGGAACACTGAAGCTTTCTTT. Protein sequence: CASSLWVIGNTEAFF.

J is TRBJ2-3 and V is TRBV5-6, with 11 bases identical to TRBD2. CDR1 and CDR2 from the germline V gene are SGHDT and YYEEEE. Germline trimming cut 4 bases from V and 0 bases from J; bases unmatched to any gene: 4. CDR3 length: 16 amino acids. The CDR3 nucleotides read TGTGCCAGCAGCCCACTAGCGGGAGTAAGCACAGATACGCAGTATTTT. This codes for CASSPLAGVSTDTQYF.

By share, this clone counts as medium-sized. The same CDR3 can be traced to other DNA sequences in this sample. The chain uses TRBV9 and TRBJ1-5; 7 bases fit TRBD1. The trim removed 0 bases at V and 2 bases at J, leaving 2 bases unmatched. Germline-derived CDR1 and CDR2 are SGDLS and YYNGEE. The CDR3 consists of 15 residues. The DNA of the CDR3 is TGTGCCAGCAGCGTAGGACAGGGCGGCAATCAGCCCCAGCATTTT. It codes for CASSVGQGGNQPQHF.

Worth noting for this clone: This may come from a read error, since a much larger clone is one base off. V gene TRBV2 combines with J gene TRBJ2-5; TRBD2 agrees at 11 bases. The length of the CDR3 is 15 residues. Looked up from germline, CDR1 is SNHLY and CDR2 is FYNNEI. After removal of 4 bases from V and 2 bases from J, the junction contained 3 bases not matched to a gene. This CDR3 is CASSGASGGQETQYF. DNA for the CDR3: TGTGCCAGCAGTGGGGCTAGCGGGGGGCAAGAGACCCAGTACTTC. Full variable domain (missing parts from reference TRBV2 and TRBJ2-5): EPEVTQTPSHQVTQMGQEVILRCVPISNHLYFYWYRQILGQKVEFLVSFYNNEISEKSEIFDDQFSVERPDGSNFTLKIRSTKLEDSAMYFCASSGASGGQETQYFGPGTRLLVL.

The chain links TRBV13 to TRBJ2-1; TRBD1 agrees at 8 bases. With 0 bases clipped from V and 2 bases from J, the junction kept 0 bases outside the gene matches. This CDR3 contains 15 residues. Germline values: CDR1 PRHDT, CDR2 FYEKMQ (reference sequence). Here the CDR3 reads CASSLGQGAYNEQFF. As DNA, the CDR3 is TGTGCCAGCAGCTTAGGACAGGGGGCCTACAATGAGCAGTTCTTC.

The chain is built from TRBV27 and TRBJ2-7; no clear D. Trimming took off 4 bases at V and 4 bases at J, with 11 bases between the two ends. The CDR3 loop spans 13 amino acids. CDR1 is MNHEY, CDR2 SMNVEV, per germline (reference sequence). The CDR3 spells CASSYSVQYEQYF. The CDR3 DNA reads TGTGCCAGCAGTTATTCGGTGCAGTACGAGCAGTACTTC.

The rearrangement links TRBV28 to TRBJ2-7; D not certain. Germline V gene lookup returns CDR1 MDHEN and CDR2 SYDVKM. The CDR3 contains 12 residues. V lost 6 bases and J 4 bases, leaving 10 bases between the germline ends. The CDR3 DNA sequence: TGTGCCAGCAGGCCCCTTGGTTACGAGCAGTACTTC. It codes for CASRPLGYEQYF.

A single count supports this clone. The chain recombines TRBV30 with TRBJ1-2; D is uncertain. Trimming pared 2 bases from V and 4 bases from J, leaving 11 bases between. The CDR3 is 13 amino acids. From germline, CDR1 is GTSNPN and CDR2 SVGIG (reference sequence). CDR3 in amino acids: CAWSLAESYGYTF. CDR3 bases: TGTGCCTGGAGTCTGGCAGAGAGCTATGGCTACACCTTC. Variable domain in full (rest from reference TRBV30 and TRBJ1-2): SQTIHQWPATLVQPVGSPLSLECTVEGTSNPNLYWYRQAAGRGLQLLFYSVGIGQISSEVPQNLSASRPQDRQFILSSKKLLLSDSGFYLCAWSLAESYGYTFGSGTRLTVV.

The chain employs TRBV29-1 and TRBJ2-3; 9 nucleotides align to TRBD1. V trimming: 3 bases; J trimming: 4 bases; junction bases outside the gene matches: 8. The V gene's germline CDR1 is SQVTM and CDR2 ANQGSEA. The CDR3 extends over 15 amino acids. CDR3 DNA: TGCAGCGTTGAGGTGAGGGACAGGGAATCAGATACGCAGTATTTT. Protein: CSVEVRDRESDTQYF.